The 27 T cell receptor beta chains given below trace back to one sample, sequenced in a study of shared clonotypes between healthy human individuals. Sequencing used immunoSEQ multiplex PCR; TCRdb keeps in-frame clones, though not all of them. The table has under 1,100,000 clones, more than 60% seen once. The sequencing input was memory CD4+ T cells sorted from blood. Specified subset: CD45RA-negative fraction. These receptors all come from a man younger than 35 in good health.

V gene TRBV10-1 combines with J gene TRBJ1-1, with TRBD1 as a possible D gene (5 bases). V lost 4 bases to trimming and J lost 1 base, with 13 bases between them. This CDR3 has 15 amino acids. Germline V gives CDR1 WNHNN, CDR2 SYGVQD (reference sequence). The CDR3 sequence: CASSAMGRANTEAFF. CDR3 nucleotides: TGCGCCAGCAGTGCCATGGGCAGGGCGAACACTGAAGCTTTCTTT.

This chain uses TRBV11-3 with TRBJ2-7; 7 nucleotides match TRBD1. Looked up from germline, CDR1 is SGHNT and CDR2 is YENEEA. V was clipped by 4 bases and J by 0 bases; unmatched bases: 3. The CDR3 loop spans 14 amino acids. CDR3: CASSSRTGSYEQYF. The DNA for the CDR3 is TGTGCCAGCAGCTCCAGGACAGGCTCCTACGAGCAGTACTTC.

This clone came up many times. This chain joins TRBV30 and TRBJ2-2; the match to TRBD2 covers 7 bases. The germline CDR1 and CDR2 sequences are GTSNPN and SVGIG (reference sequence). J lost 7 bases, V lost 3 bases, and 17 bases had no gene match. The CDR3 sequence is 17 residues long. The CDR3 sequence: CAWRFFGGSLGFGELFF. CDR3 in DNA: TGTGCCTGGAGATTTTTCGGGGGGTCCCTGGGATTCGGGGAGCTGTTTTTT.

This chain connects TRBV5-1 to TRBJ2-7; TRBD1 agrees at 8 bases. CDR3 length: 13 amino acids. Germline CDR1 is SGHRS and CDR2 is YFSETQ. Trimming took 2 bases from V and 3 from J; bases not matched to a gene: 1. CDR3 DNA sequence: TGCGCCAGCAGCTTTACAGGGGGCTACGAGCAGTACTTC. Its translation is CASSFTGGYEQYF.

The V call is TRBV6-6, the J call TRBJ2-2; D may match TRBD1 or TRBD2 (5 bases each). Germline V gene lookup returns CDR1 MNHNY and CDR2 SVGAGI (reference sequence). The CDR3 is 15 residues long. Deletions cut 5 bases from V and 5 bases from J, with 15 bases between. This CDR3 is CASSALGRETGELFF. The CDR3 region has the DNA TGTGCCAGCAGTGCCTTAGGCAGGGAGACCGGGGAGCTGTTTTTT.

This clone is a singleton in its sample. The gene calls are TRBV5-4 and TRBJ1-2; D unresolved. Germline V CDR1 and CDR2: SGHNT, YYREEE (reference sequence). V gave up 4 bases and J gave up 4 bases, with 17 bases separating them. The CDR3 extends over 15 amino acids. The CDR3, as DNA: TGTGCCAGCAGCGTACCGGGAACCGAGGGCTATGGCTACACCTTC. Amino acids: CASSVPGTEGYGYTF.

The chain couples TRBV5-6 to TRBJ2-2, with 7 bases fitting TRBD1. The V and J ends lost 6 bases and 5 bases, in that order; junction bases with no gene match: 10. The CDR3 loop spans 15 amino acids. Germline values: CDR1 SGHDT, CDR2 YYEEEE. The CDR3 protein is CASTKQGIGTGELFF. In DNA form, the CDR3 reads TGTGCCAGCACCAAACAGGGGATTGGAACCGGGGAGCTGTTTTTT.

This chain links TRBV9 with TRBJ1-2; 7 bases fit TRBD1. The germline V gene has CDR1 SGDLS and CDR2 YYNGEE. CDR3 length: 13 residues. Trimming took 4 bases from V and 5 from J; bases not matched to a gene: 5. CDR3 sequence (DNA): TGTGCCAGCAGCCAAGAGGGGGCTTATGGCTACACCTTC. Encoded protein: CASSQEGAYGYTF.

V usage is TRBV14 and J usage is TRBJ2-6, with 9 positions matching TRBD1. The V gene end was trimmed by 2 bases and the J gene end by 2 bases; junction bases not matched to a gene: 10. The CDR3 is made up of 19 amino acids. CDR1 and CDR2 (germline): SGHDN, FVKESK. In DNA form, the CDR3 reads TGTGCCAGCAGCCAACTTTTATCAGGACAGGGGACTGGGGCCAACGTCCTGACTTTC. This encodes CASSQLLSGQGTGANVLTF. Full variable domain (outside the CDR3, taken from reference TRBV14 and TRBJ2-6): EAGVTQFPSHSVIEKGQTVTLRCDPISGHDNLYWYRRVMGKEIKFLLHFVKESKQDESGMPNNRFLAERTGGTYSTLKVQPAELEDSGVYFCASSQLLSGQGTGANVLTFGAGSRLTVL.

The chain joins TRBV2 to TRBJ1-2; weak D call: TRBD1 (5 bases). With 2 bases removed from V and 6 bases from J, the gap between germline ends came to 10 bases. Germline V lookup: CDR1 SNHLY, CDR2 FYNNEI. CDR3 size: 13 residues. CDR3 region: CASSEWQGNGYTF. DNA for the CDR3: TGTGCCAGCAGTGAATGGCAGGGTAATGGCTACACCTTC.

This chain connects TRBV19 to TRBJ2-4; 7 nucleotides match TRBD2. This CDR3 comprises 14 residues. Per germline, CDR1 LNHDA and CDR2 SQIVND (reference sequence). V shed 1 base, J shed 4 bases, and the junction held 1 base outside the gene matches. This CDR3 reads CASSIASGKNIQYF. Here the CDR3 DNA reads TGTGCCAGTAGTATAGCTAGCGGAAAAAACATTCAGTACTTC. The full variable domain, completed using reference TRBV19 and TRBJ2-4, is DGGITQSPKYLFRKEGQNVTLSCEQNLNHDAMYWYRQDPGQGLRLIYYSQIVNDFQKGDIAEGYSVSREKKESFPLTVTSAQKNPTAFYLCASSIASGKNIQYFGAGTRLSVL.

This clone was picked up a small number of times. The rearrangement uses TRBV28 and TRBJ1-2; TRBD1 agrees at 11 bases. The CDR3 runs 15 residues. Germline CDR1 MDHEN, CDR2 SYDVKM. With 6 bases clipped from V and 8 bases from J, the junction kept 11 bases outside the gene matches. The chain's CDR3 is CASSEGQGAKRGYTF. CDR3 nucleotide sequence: TGTGCCAGCAGCGAAGGACAGGGGGCTAAAAGGGGCTACACCTTC.

This chain connects TRBV2 to TRBJ2-7, with D unresolved. CDR1 and CDR2 (germline): SNHLY, FYNNEI. The CDR3 is 11 residues long. V lost 7 bases and J lost 3, with 7 bases in between. Here the CDR3 reads CASKTVYEQYF. In DNA, the CDR3 is TGTGCCAGCAAGACTGTCTACGAGCAGTACTTC.

The chain combines TRBV11-2 with TRBJ2-3; no reliable D call. V shed 2 bases and J shed 2 bases, with 11 bases lying between them. The CDR3 loop spans 15 amino acids. Germline CDR1 is SGHAT and CDR2 is FQNNGV. CDR3 coding DNA: TGTGCCAGCAGCTTATTTCTCTACGTCACAGATACGCAGTATTTT. Amino acid sequence: CASSLFLYVTDTQYF.

The chain is built from TRBV12-5 and TRBJ1-2; a possible D gene is TRBD1 (6 bases). The CDR3 extends over 15 amino acids. CDR1 is LGHNT and CDR2 is FRNRAP in the germline V gene. Trimming stripped 5 bases from V and 5 bases from J, with 18 bases between. For the CDR3, the DNA is TGTGCTAGTGGTCTATCAATAGGACAGCCTTATGGCTACACCTTC. The encoded protein is CASGLSIGQPYGYTF.

The V and J genes are TRBV7-2 and TRBJ2-3; TRBD2 matches at 8 bases. CDR3 length: 14 residues. V lost 2 bases to trimming and J lost 5 bases; unmatched junction nucleotides: 3. Germline values: CDR1 SGHTA, CDR2 FQGNSA. The CDR3 sequence is CASSLRAGGDTQYF. CDR3 sequence (DNA): TGTGCCAGCAGCTTACGGGCGGGAGGAGATACGCAGTATTTT.

The V call is TRBV29-1, the J call TRBJ2-3; the match to TRBD1 covers 7 bases. Per germline, CDR1 SQVTM and CDR2 ANQGSEA. V trimming: 7 bases; J trimming: 2 bases; junction bases outside the gene matches: 9. There are 14 residues in the CDR3. Here the CDR3 DNA reads TGCAGCGGCCGCCAAGGGGGCCCCACAGATACGCAGTATTTT. Translation: CSGRQGGPTDTQYF.

Regarding this clone: An end of the junction does not agree with germline; a read error may underlie this. The rearrangement links TRBV6-1 to TRBJ2-2; 9 bases match TRBD1. The CDR3 covers 15 residues. Germline CDR1 and CDR2: MNHNS and SASEGT. CDR3 coding DNA: TGTGCCATCAGTGCGGGACAGGGAGGAACCGGGGAGCTGTTTTTT. As protein: CAISAGQGGTGELFF.

This chain uses TRBV29-1 with TRBJ2-5; the match to TRBD2 covers 8 bases. The germline CDR1 and CDR2 sequences are SQVTM and ANQGSEA. Trimming cost V 5 bases and J 0 bases; bases outside gene matches: 5. CDR3 length: 14 residues. The CDR3, as DNA: TGCAGCGTTTTGGGCGGGAGGTACCAAGAGACCCAGTACTTC. It translates to CSVLGGRYQETQYF.

The chain joins TRBV5-1 to TRBJ1-3; D is possibly TRBD1 (6 bases). V lost 2 bases and J 4 bases, leaving 13 bases between the germline ends. CDR1 SGHRS and CDR2 YFSETQ come from the germline V gene. The CDR3 covers 15 residues. This chain's CDR3 is CASSLDGQFGNTIYF. The CDR3 bases are TGCGCCAGCAGCTTAGATGGACAGTTCGGAAACACCATATATTTT. Supplemented by reference TRBV5-1 and TRBJ1-3, the full variable domain reads KAGVTQTPRYLIKTRGQQVTLSCSPISGHRSVSWYQQTPGQGLQFLFEYFSETQRNKGNFPGRFSGRQFSNSRSEMNVSTLELGDSALYLCASSLDGQFGNTIYFGEGSWLTVV.

The chain combines TRBV9 with TRBJ1-1; 7 bases match TRBD1. This CDR3 region has 16 residues. CDR1 is SGDLS and CDR2 is YYNGEE in the germline V gene. Trimming cost V 3 bases and J 5 bases; bases outside gene matches: 13. This CDR3 is CASSAWGGGIGTEAFF. In DNA, the CDR3 is TGTGCCAGCAGCGCCTGGGGAGGGGGCATCGGGACTGAAGCTTTCTTT.

This clone was observed a handful of times. The chain employs TRBV6-1 and TRBJ1-3; 8 positions agree with TRBD1. J gave up 0 bases and V 10 bases, and 5 bases lay outside the gene matches. This CDR3 region has 14 residues. The germline gives CDR1 MNHNS, CDR2 SASEGT. The CDR3 DNA reads TGTGCCACCGAGGACAGGGACTCTGGAAACACCATATATTTT. Its protein product is CATEDRDSGNTIYF.

This clone was recorded only once. This sequence joins TRBV30 and TRBJ2-1; no reliable D call. The germline gives CDR1 GTSNPN, CDR2 SVGIG (reference sequence). The CDR3 has 13 amino acids. The germline V and J ends were trimmed by 4 bases and 12 bases, with 19 bases remaining between them. This CDR3 is CAWTSSRDSGQFF. The CDR3 coding sequence is TGTGCCTGGACAAGTAGTAGAGATTCGGGGCAGTTCTTC. Drawing the rest from reference TRBV30 and TRBJ2-1, the complete variable domain is SQTIHQWPATLVQPVGSPLSLECTVEGTSNPNLYWYRQAAGRGLQLLFYSVGIGQISSEVPQNLSASRPQDRQFILSSKKLLLSDSGFYLCAWTSSRDSGQFFGPGTRLTVL.

J is TRBJ2-5 and V is TRBV6-1, with D unclear. Germline V CDR1 and CDR2: MNHNS, SASEGT. With 6 bases removed from V and 4 bases from J, the gap between germline ends came to 15 bases. CDR3 length equals 14 residues. CDR3 DNA sequence: TGTGCCAGCAGAAGGACCAGCCGAGGAGAGACCCAGTACTTC. It is translated as CASRRTSRGETQYF.

The rearrangement joins TRBV5-6 to TRBJ1-5; D uncertain. The CDR3 loop spans 13 amino acids. V was trimmed by 0 bases and J by 7 bases, leaving 8 bases between them. Per germline, CDR1 SGHDT and CDR2 YYEEEE. The CDR3 nucleotides read TGTGCCAGCAGCTTGGGACTGCAGCAGCCCCAGCATTTT. Protein product: CASSLGLQQPQHF.

The genes are TRBV7-2 and TRBJ2-7; D possibly corresponds to TRBD2 (6 bases). CDR3 length equals 13 residues. V was clipped by 3 bases and J by 1 base, with 7 bases between them. Germline-derived CDR1 and CDR2 are SGHTA and FQGNSA. The CDR3: CASSFGGSYEQYF. In DNA form, the CDR3 reads TGTGCCAGCAGCTTCGGGGGATCCTACGAGCAGTACTTC. The entire variable domain, with the rest obtained from reference TRBV7-2 and TRBJ2-7, is as follows: GAGVSQSPSNKVTEKGKDVELRCDPISGHTALYWYRQSLGQGLEFLIYFQGNSAPDKSGLPSDRFSAERTGGSVSTLTIQRTQQEDSAVYLCASSFGGSYEQYFGPGTRLTVT.

The chain uses TRBV5-4 and TRBJ2-7; TRBD1 matches at 7 bases. The germline gives CDR1 SGHNT, CDR2 YYREEE (reference sequence). The junction had 7 bases not matched to a gene; V was cut back by 4 bases and J by 0 bases. The CDR3 is 15 amino acids. CDR3 residues: CASSPGQPSSYEQYF. Written as DNA, the CDR3 is TGTGCCAGCAGCCCGGGACAGCCTAGCTCCTACGAGCAGTACTTC.